This T cell receptor (beta chain) comes out of a study of T-cell memory formation after mild COVID-19. As for the study in general: Each donor largely had its own TCR clusters. The study's findings and limits: Among contracting clones, CD4+ were mainly CM/EM and CD8+ enriched in EMRA. Pre-infection memory already had some responding clones, implying cross-reactive memory joined.

On this clonotype itself: Its specificity is unknown.

The CDR3 loop spans 15 amino acids. Germline V gives CDR1 SGHVS, CDR2 FQNEAQ. V lost 2 bases and J 1 base, leaving 11 bases between the germline ends. TCR alpha and TCR beta cDNA libraries carrying sample barcodes and UMIs were produced by 5'RACE using constant-segment primers. TCRdb processed the 5' RACE reads anew with MiXCR; each CDR3 protein has one entry. Counted here are roughly 620,000 distinct CDR3 sequences, more than 15% occurring once; the ten biggest clones make up 12%. Sequenced sample: PBMCs or a T cell subset sorted from them (not recorded which). The rearrangement links TRBV7-8 to TRBJ1-1, with D perhaps matching TRBD1 (5 bases). The source is an adult woman who had mild COVID-19 (a few samples of this study predate the infection). Cell type and time point are not known. The CDR3 sequence is CASSLYGAANTEAFF. The CDR3, as DNA: TGTGCCAGCAGCTTATATGGGGCGGCGAACACTGAAGCTTTCTTT.